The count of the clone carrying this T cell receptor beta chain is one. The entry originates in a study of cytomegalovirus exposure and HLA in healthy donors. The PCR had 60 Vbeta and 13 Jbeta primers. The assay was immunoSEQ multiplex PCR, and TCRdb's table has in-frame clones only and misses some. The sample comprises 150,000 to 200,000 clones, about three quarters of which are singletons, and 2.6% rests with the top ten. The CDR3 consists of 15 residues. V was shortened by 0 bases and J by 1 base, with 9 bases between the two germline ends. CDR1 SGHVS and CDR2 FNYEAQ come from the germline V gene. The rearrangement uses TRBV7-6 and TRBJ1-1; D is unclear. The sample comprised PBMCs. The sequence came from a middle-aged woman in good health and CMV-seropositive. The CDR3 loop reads CASSLAGQANTEAFF. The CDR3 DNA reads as TGTGCCAGCAGCTTAGCGGGCCAGGCGAACACTGAAGCTTTCTTT.